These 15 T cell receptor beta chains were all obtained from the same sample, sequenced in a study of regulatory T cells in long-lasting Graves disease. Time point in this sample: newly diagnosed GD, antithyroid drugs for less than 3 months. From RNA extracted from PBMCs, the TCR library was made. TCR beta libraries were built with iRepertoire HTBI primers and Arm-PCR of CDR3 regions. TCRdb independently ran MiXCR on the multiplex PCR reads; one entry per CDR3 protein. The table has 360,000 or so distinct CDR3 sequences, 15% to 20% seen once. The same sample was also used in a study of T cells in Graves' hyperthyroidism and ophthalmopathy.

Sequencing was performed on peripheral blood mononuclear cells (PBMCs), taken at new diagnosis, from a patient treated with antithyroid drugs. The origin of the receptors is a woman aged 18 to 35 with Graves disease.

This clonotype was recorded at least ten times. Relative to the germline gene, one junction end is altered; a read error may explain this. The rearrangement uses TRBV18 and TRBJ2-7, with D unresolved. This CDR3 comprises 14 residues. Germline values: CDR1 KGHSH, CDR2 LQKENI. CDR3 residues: CASSPDVISFEQYF. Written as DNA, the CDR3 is TGTGCCAGCTCACCCGACGTAATCTCCTTCGAGCAGTACTTC. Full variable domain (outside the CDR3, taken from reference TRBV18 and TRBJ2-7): NAGVMQNPRHLVRRRGQEARLRCSPMKGHSHVYWYRQLPEEGLKFMVYLQKENIIDESGMPKERFSAEFPKEGPSILRIQQVVRGDSAAYFCASSPDVISFEQYFGPGTRLTVT.

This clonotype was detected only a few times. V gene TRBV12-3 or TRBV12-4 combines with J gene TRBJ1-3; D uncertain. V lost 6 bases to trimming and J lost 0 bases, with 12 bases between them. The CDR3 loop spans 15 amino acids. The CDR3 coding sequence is TGTGCCAGCAGGGGCGGGGTATACTCTGGAAACACCATATATTTT. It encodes CASRGGVYSGNTIYF.

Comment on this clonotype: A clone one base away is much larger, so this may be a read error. For the CDR3, the DNA is TGTGCCAGCAGCCACATTGGCGGGAGGGTCCTCGAGCTGTCTTTT. It is translated as CASSHIGGRVLELSF. The J gene is TRBJ2-2, the V gene TRBV3-1; TRBD2 aligns across 9 bases. Germline-derived CDR1 and CDR2 are LGHDT and YNNKEL (reference sequence). The CDR3 is 15 amino acids. Full variable domain (rest looked up from reference TRBV3-1 and TRBJ2-2): DTAVSQTPKYLVTQMGNDKSIKCEQNLGHDTMYWYKQDSKKFLKIMFSYNNKELIINETVPNRFSPKSPDKAHLNLHINSLELGDSAVYFCASSHIGGRVLELSFGEGSRLTVL.

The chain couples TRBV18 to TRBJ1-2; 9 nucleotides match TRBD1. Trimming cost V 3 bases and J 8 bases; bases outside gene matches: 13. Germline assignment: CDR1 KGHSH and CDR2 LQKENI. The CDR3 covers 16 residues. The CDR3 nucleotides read TGTGCCAGCTCACCTCAGTATTTAACAGGGGGCGAAGGCTACACCTTC. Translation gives CASSPQYLTGGEGYTF.

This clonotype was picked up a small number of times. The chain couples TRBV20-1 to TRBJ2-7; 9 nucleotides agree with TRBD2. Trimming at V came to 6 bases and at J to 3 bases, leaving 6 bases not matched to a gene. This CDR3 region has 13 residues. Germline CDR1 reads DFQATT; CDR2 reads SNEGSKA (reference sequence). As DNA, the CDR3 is TGCAGTGCAAATAGCGGGGGCGTCTACGAGCAGTACTTC. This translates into CSANSGGVYEQYF.

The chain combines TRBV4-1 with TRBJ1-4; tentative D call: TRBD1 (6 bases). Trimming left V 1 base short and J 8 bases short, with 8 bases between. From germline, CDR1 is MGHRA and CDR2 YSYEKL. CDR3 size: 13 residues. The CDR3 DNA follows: TGCGCCAGCAGCCAAGGACAGGTCGAAAAACTGTTTTTT. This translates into CASSQGQVEKLFF.

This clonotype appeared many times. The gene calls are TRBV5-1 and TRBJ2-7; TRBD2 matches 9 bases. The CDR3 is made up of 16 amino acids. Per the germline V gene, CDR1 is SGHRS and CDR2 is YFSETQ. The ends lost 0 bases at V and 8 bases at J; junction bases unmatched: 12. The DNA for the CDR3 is TGCGCCAGCAGCTTGGTAGCTAGCGGGATACGTTACAAGCAGTACTTC. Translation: CASSLVASGIRYKQYF. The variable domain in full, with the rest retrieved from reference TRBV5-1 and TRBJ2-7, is KAGVTQTPRYLIKTRGQQVTLSCSPISGHRSVSWYQQTPGQGLQFLFEYFSETQRNKGNFPGRFSGRQFSNSRSEMNVSTLELGDSALYLCASSLVASGIRYKQYFGPGTRLTVT.

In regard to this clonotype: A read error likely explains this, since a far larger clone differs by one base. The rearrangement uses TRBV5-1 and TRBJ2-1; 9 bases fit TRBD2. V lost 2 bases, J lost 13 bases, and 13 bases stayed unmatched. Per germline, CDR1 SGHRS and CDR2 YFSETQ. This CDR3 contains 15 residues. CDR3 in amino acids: CASSFSGSGEETQFF. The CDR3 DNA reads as TGCGCCAGCAGCTTTAGCGGGAGTGGGGAAGAGACCCAGTTCTTC. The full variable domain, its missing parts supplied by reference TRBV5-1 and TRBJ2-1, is KAGVTQTPRYLIKTRGQQVTLSCSPISGHRSVSWYQQTPGQGLQFLFEYFSETQRNKGNFPGRFSGRQFSNSRSEMNVSTLELGDSALYLCASSFSGSGEETQFFGPGTRLTVL.

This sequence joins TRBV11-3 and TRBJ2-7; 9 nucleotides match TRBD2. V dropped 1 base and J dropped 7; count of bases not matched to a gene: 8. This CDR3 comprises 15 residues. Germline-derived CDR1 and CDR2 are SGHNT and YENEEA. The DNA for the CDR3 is TGTGCCAGCAGCTTAGGTCCTAGCGGGACCGAGGAGCAGTACTTC. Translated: CASSLGPSGTEEQYF.

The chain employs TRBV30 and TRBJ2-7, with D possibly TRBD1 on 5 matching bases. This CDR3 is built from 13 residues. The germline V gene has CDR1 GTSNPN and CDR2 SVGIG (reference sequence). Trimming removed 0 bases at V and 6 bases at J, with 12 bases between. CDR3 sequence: CAWSVGDGAEQYF. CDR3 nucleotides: TGTGCCTGGAGTGTAGGCGATGGGGCCGAGCAGTACTTC.

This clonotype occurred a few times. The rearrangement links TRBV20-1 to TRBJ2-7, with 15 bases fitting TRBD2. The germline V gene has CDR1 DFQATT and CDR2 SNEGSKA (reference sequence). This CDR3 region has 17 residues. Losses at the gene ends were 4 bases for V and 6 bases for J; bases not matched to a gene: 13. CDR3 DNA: TGCAGTGCTACACGACCGGGACTAGCGGGAGGTTTGGGCGAGCAGTACTTC. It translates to CSATRPGLAGGLGEQYF.

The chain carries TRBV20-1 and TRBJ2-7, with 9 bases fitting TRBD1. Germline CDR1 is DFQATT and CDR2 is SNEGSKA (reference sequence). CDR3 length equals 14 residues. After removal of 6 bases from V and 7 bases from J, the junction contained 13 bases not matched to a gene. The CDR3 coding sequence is TGCAGTGCCCGGCGAGGGGACAGGGTAGGAGAGCAGTACTTC. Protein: CSARRGDRVGEQYF.

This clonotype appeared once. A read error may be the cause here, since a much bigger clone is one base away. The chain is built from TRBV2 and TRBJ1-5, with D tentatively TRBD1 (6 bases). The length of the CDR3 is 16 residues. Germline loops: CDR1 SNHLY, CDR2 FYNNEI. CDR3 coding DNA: TGTGCCAGCAGTGAACGGGGGGGGCGATCCAATCAGCCCCGGCATTTT. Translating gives CASSERGGRSNQPRHF.

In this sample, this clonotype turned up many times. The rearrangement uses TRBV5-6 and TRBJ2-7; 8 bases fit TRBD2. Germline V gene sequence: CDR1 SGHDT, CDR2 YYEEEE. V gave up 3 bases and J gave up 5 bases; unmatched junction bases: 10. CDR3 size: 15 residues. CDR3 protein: CASSYGLAPLDEQYF. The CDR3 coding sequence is TGTGCCAGCAGCTACGGACTAGCTCCTCTCGACGAGCAGTACTTC.

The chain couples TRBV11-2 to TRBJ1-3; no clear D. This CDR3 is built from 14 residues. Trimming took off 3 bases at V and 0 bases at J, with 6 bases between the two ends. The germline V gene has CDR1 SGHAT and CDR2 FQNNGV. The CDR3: CASSLVISGNTIYF. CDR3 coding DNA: TGTGCCAGCAGCTTGGTCATCTCTGGAAACACCATATATTTT.